The next 13 T cell receptor beta chains were all read from a single sample in a study of a mutant IDH1 vaccine in newly diagnosed glioma. The time point: week 11, during vaccination. All doses held 300 ug of mutant IDH1 20-mer peptide, with topical imiquimod. Their target antigens are unknown. Here immunoSEQ multiplex PCR was the method, and the copy in TCRdb shows in-frame clones only, minus some. The sample has about 60,000 clones; roughly 83% are singletons. The sample here was PBMCs, taken from a glioma patient whose treatment included an IDH1 peptide vaccine. These receptors all come from a woman aged 45-60 years with glioma.

The chain is built from TRBV29-1 and TRBJ2-5, with D possibly TRBD1 on 5 matching bases. The CDR3 spans 15 residues. In germline, CDR1 is SQVTM, CDR2 ANQGSEA. V was cut by 3 bases and J by 1 base, with 15 bases left in between. In DNA, the CDR3 is TGCAGCGTTGAGCGACTCCAGGGTCGCCAAGAGACCCAGTACTTC. This encodes CSVERLQGRQETQYF.

The CDR3 spells CASSYRRDQPQHF. CDR3 nucleotide sequence: TGTGCCAGCAGCTACCGGAGAGATCAGCCCCAGCATTTT. The rearrangement uses TRBV7-2 and TRBJ1-5; D not certain. V lost 4 bases to trimming and J lost 5 bases, with 9 bases between them. CDR1 and CDR2 (germline): SGHTA, FQGNSA. The CDR3 runs 13 residues.

The rearrangement joins TRBV19 to TRBJ1-2, with TRBD1 identical over 8 bases. V shed 7 bases and J 8 bases; nucleotides not matched to a gene: 6. This CDR3 is 12 amino acids long. CDR1 is LNHDA, CDR2 SQIVND, per germline (reference sequence). The CDR3 here is CASTPDREGYTF. In DNA form, the CDR3 reads TGTGCCAGTACCCCGGACAGGGAGGGCTACACCTTC.

The chain links TRBV4-1 to TRBJ2-7, with 14 bases fitting TRBD2. CDR1 is MGHRA and CDR2 is YSYEKL in the germline V gene. The CDR3 runs 16 residues. V dropped 4 bases and J dropped 2; count of bases not matched to a gene: 4. CDR3 residues: CASSPGTSGGTYEQYF. The CDR3 DNA follows: TGCGCCAGCAGCCCCGGGACTAGCGGGGGAACCTACGAGCAGTACTTC.

The rearrangement uses TRBV7-2 and TRBJ2-5; the D gene is possibly TRBD1 (5 bases). The CDR3 extends over 14 amino acids. V was clipped by 4 bases and J by 0 bases, with 9 bases between them. The V gene's germline CDR1 is SGHTA and CDR2 FQGNSA. DNA for the CDR3: TGTGCCAGCAGCTCCACAGGATACCAAGAGACCCAGTACTTC. It translates to CASSSTGYQETQYF.

To note about this clone: At one end the junction does not follow the germline gene, possibly because of a read error. The V and J genes are TRBV5-1 and TRBJ2-4, with 7 bases that match TRBD2. This CDR3 is built from 14 residues. CDR1 and CDR2 (germline): SGHRS, YFSETQ. The CDR3 nucleotides are TGCGCCAGACTAGCGATGTTAGCCGAAAACATTCAGTACTTC. As protein: CARLAMLAENIQYF.

The rearrangement joins TRBV30 to TRBJ1-1, with a possible D match to TRBD1 (6 bases). CDR3 length: 14 residues. The germline V and J ends were trimmed by 8 bases and 1 base, with 17 bases remaining between them. The germline CDR1 and CDR2 sequences are GTSNPN and SVGIG (reference sequence). CDR3 nucleotide sequence: TGTGCCCTAGACAGGCCATACGCGAACACTGAAGCTTTCTTT. Amino acids: CALDRPYANTEAFF.

The V call is TRBV4-1, the J call TRBJ1-3; D not certain. The CDR3 runs 13 residues. Per germline, CDR1 MGHRA and CDR2 YSYEKL. The V end was cut by 2 bases, the J end by 1 base, with 3 bases between. The CDR3 sequence is CASSQISGNTIYF. In DNA form, the CDR3 reads TGCGCCAGCAGCCAAATTTCTGGAAACACCATATATTTT.

The CDR3 nucleotides read TGTGCCAGCAGCCTCGGGACTAGGCAAGAGACCCAGTACTTC. It yields the protein CASSLGTRQETQYF. The chain employs TRBV2 and TRBJ2-5; 8 bases align to TRBD2. The CDR3 consists of 14 residues. Germline lookup yields CDR1 SNHLY and CDR2 FYNNEI. Losses at the gene ends were 6 bases for V and 2 bases for J; bases not matched to a gene: 5.

The chain is built from TRBV5-1 and TRBJ1-3, with D uncertain. This CDR3 contains 13 residues. Germline V gene lookup returns CDR1 SGHRS and CDR2 YFSETQ. Trimming stripped 3 bases from V and 3 bases from J, with 7 bases between. The CDR3 coding sequence is TGCGCCAGCAGCTATGGGGATGGAAACACCATATATTTT. This gives the protein CASSYGDGNTIYF. The whole variable domain, remainder taken from reference TRBV5-1 and TRBJ1-3, is KAGVTQTPRYLIKTRGQQVTLSCSPISGHRSVSWYQQTPGQGLQFLFEYFSETQRNKGNFPGRFSGRQFSNSRSEMNVSTLELGDSALYLCASSYGDGNTIYFGEGSWLTVV.

In this sample, this clone turned up once. This chain joins TRBV29-1 and TRBJ1-1; a weak D match, TRBD1 (6 bases). The CDR3 loop spans 14 amino acids. Germline CDR1 SQVTM, CDR2 ANQGSEA. With 2 bases removed from V and 3 bases from J, the gap between germline ends came to 13 bases. CDR3 protein: CSVERGAGYTEAFF. The DNA for the CDR3 is TGCAGCGTTGAACGGGGGGCTGGGTACACTGAAGCTTTCTTT.

The V call is TRBV2, the J call TRBJ2-1; tentative D call: TRBD1 (6 bases). The length of the CDR3 is 15 residues. V dropped 8 bases and J dropped 0 bases, with 14 bases sitting between them. Per germline, CDR1 SNHLY and CDR2 FYNNEI. DNA of the CDR3: TGTGCCAGCGGGGTCCAGGGGCTCTCCTACAATGAGCAGTTCTTC. Translation gives CASGVQGLSYNEQFF. Drawing the rest from reference TRBV2 and TRBJ2-1, the complete variable domain is EPEVTQTPSHQVTQMGQEVILRCVPISNHLYFYWYRQILGQKVEFLVSFYNNEISEKSEIFDDQFSVERPDGSNFTLKIRSTKLEDSAMYFCASGVQGLSYNEQFFGPGTRLTVL.

The chain joins TRBV10-3 to TRBJ2-5, with 7 nucleotides matching TRBD1. Unmatched junction bases numbered 8, after V lost 11 bases and J lost 2 bases. CDR3 size: 13 residues. The V gene's germline CDR1 is ENHRY and CDR2 SYGVKD. CDR3 coding DNA: TGTGCCTGCGCCGGGACAGCTCAAGAGACCCAGTACTTC. Its protein product is CACAGTAQETQYF.